A selection of T cell receptor beta chains follows, all from one sample in a study of blood T cell repertoires in COVID-19. The data were produced by immunoSEQ multiplex PCR, yet TCRdb's version contains in-frame clones alone and is incomplete. The sample has 300,000 to 500,000 clones, 70% to 90% seen once; the top ten hold around 1.9%. The sample was PBMCs or T cells enriched from blood (not recorded which). The source is a woman aged 40 to 50 with acute COVID-19. CDR3s include the opening cysteine and the closing phenylalanine or tryptophan. D genes are given only for firm matches. Clone size is stated in some rows and not others, as once, few, many or a class when expanded.

CDR3nt: TGTGCCAGCAGTGCTTGGACAGGGGGCGCGTTGAACACTGAAGCTTTCTTT
CDR3aa: CASSAWTGGALNTEAFF
j_gene: TRBJ1-1
abundance: once
d_gene: TRBD1
v_gene: TRBV6-1

CDR3nt: TGTGCCAGTAGTATAGGCAGGGATGGCCAAGAGACCCAGTACTTC
CDR3aa: CASSIGRDGQETQYF
j_gene: TRBJ2-5
abundance: once
d_gene: .
v_gene: TRBV19

CDR3nt: TGTGCCAGTAGTAGGGGGGGGACTGGCACTGAAGCTTTCTTT
CDR3aa: CASSRGGTGTEAFF
j_gene: TRBJ1-1
abundance: .
d_gene: .
v_gene: TRBV19

CDR3nt: TGTGCCAGCAGGCGGGGCGTTTTGAATCAGCCCCAGCATTTT
CDR3aa: CASRRGVLNQPQHF
j_gene: TRBJ1-5
abundance: .
d_gene: .
v_gene: TRBV6-5

CDR3nt: TGTGCCAGCAGTTTCACAGGGAACTCTGGAAACACCATATATTTT
CDR3aa: CASSFTGNSGNTIYF
j_gene: TRBJ1-3
abundance: .
d_gene: .
v_gene: TRBV9

CDR3nt: TGTGCCAGCAGCCACCCCGCCGGCGAGCAGTACTTC
CDR3aa: CASSHPAGEQYF
j_gene: TRBJ2-7
abundance: .
d_gene: .
v_gene: TRBV11-3

CDR3nt: TGTGCCAGCAGTTACTCGAGAGGGACTGAAGCTTTCTTT
CDR3aa: CASSYSRGTEAFF
j_gene: TRBJ1-1
abundance: .
d_gene: .
v_gene: TRBV6-5

CDR3nt: TGTGCCAGCAGTTTTAGTTCGGGACCCCTCCACTTT
CDR3aa: CASSFSSGPLHF
j_gene: TRBJ1-6
abundance: .
d_gene: .
v_gene: TRBV2

CDR3nt: TGCGCCAGCAGCTTCCTAGCGGGGGGACAAGAGACCCAGTACTTC
CDR3aa: CASSFLAGGQETQYF
j_gene: TRBJ2-5
abundance: .
d_gene: TRBD2
v_gene: TRBV5-1

CDR3nt: TGTGCCAGCAGCCAAGCGTATGGCTACACCTTC
CDR3aa: CASSQAYGYTF
j_gene: TRBJ1-2
abundance: .
d_gene: .
v_gene: TRBV4-2

CDR3nt: TGTGCCAGCAGCCAAGGCATAGACGGGGAGCTGTTTTTT
CDR3aa: CASSQGIDGELFF
j_gene: TRBJ2-2
abundance: .
d_gene: .
v_gene: TRBV3-1/TRBV3-2

CDR3nt: TGTGCCAGTAGTATATCCCCGGGCACCGGGGAGCTGTTTTTT
CDR3aa: CASSISPGTGELFF
j_gene: TRBJ2-2
abundance: once
d_gene: .
v_gene: TRBV19

CDR3nt: TGTGCCAGCTCACCACGTGCACAGCCTAATGAAAAACTGTTTTTT
CDR3aa: CASSPRAQPNEKLFF
j_gene: TRBJ1-4
abundance: .
d_gene: .
v_gene: TRBV18

CDR3nt: TGTGCCAGCAGCCCCCGGTTTGTTGGTAGCAATCAGCCCCAGCATTTT
CDR3aa: CASSPRFVGSNQPQHF
j_gene: TRBJ1-5
abundance: .
d_gene: .
v_gene: TRBV7-8

CDR3nt: TGCGCCACCCGAGACGGGGAAGGCTACACCTTC
CDR3aa: CATRDGEGYTF
j_gene: TRBJ1-2
abundance: .
d_gene: .
v_gene: TRBV5-1

CDR3nt: TGCGCCAGCAGCTTGGAGTCAAGGAGGGGAGCCACAGATACGCAGTATTTT
CDR3aa: CASSLESRRGATDTQYF
j_gene: TRBJ2-3
abundance: .
d_gene: .
v_gene: TRBV5-1

CDR3nt: TGTGCCAGCAGCGTGGTGGGCGGGGACACCGGGGAGCTGTTTTTT
CDR3aa: CASSVVGGDTGELFF
j_gene: TRBJ2-2
abundance: .
d_gene: .
v_gene: TRBV9

CDR3nt: TGTGCCACCCCGGAGCGGGGAGGCAAAAACTCTGGAAACACCATATATTTT
CDR3aa: CATPERGGKNSGNTIYF
j_gene: TRBJ1-3
abundance: .
d_gene: .
v_gene: TRBV6-4

CDR3nt: TGTGCCAGCAGTTCCAAACAGCAGGGGAGATTGGAAGGCTACACCTTC
CDR3aa: CASSSKQQGRLEGYTF
j_gene: TRBJ1-2
abundance: .
d_gene: .
v_gene: TRBV6-6

CDR3nt: TGTGCCAGCAGCTTACGACTTGACCCCGGAGGGAGGCAGTTCTTC
CDR3aa: CASSLRLDPGGRQFF
j_gene: TRBJ2-1
abundance: .
d_gene: .
v_gene: TRBV7-9

CDR3nt: TGTGCCAGCAGTGAGGCGGCAGGGGGTACCGATGAGCAGTTCTTC
CDR3aa: CASSEAAGGTDEQFF
j_gene: TRBJ2-1
abundance: few
d_gene: TRBD1
v_gene: TRBV2

CDR3nt: TGTGCCAGCAGCCATATGGGGCGGGGGGGCTTCGGAGAGACCCAGTACTTC
CDR3aa: CASSHMGRGGFGETQYF
j_gene: TRBJ2-5
abundance: .
d_gene: TRBD2
v_gene: TRBV9

CDR3nt: TGTGCCAGCAGTCGGGATTTTTTTACAGATACGCAGTATTTT
CDR3aa: CASSRDFFTDTQYF
j_gene: TRBJ2-3
abundance: .
d_gene: .
v_gene: TRBV6-5

CDR3nt: TGTGCCACCAGCAGAGGGGCAGGCAGGGCAAGCTCTGGAAACACCATATATTTT
CDR3aa: CATSRGAGRASSGNTIYF
j_gene: TRBJ1-3
abundance: .
d_gene: .
v_gene: TRBV15

CDR3nt: TGTGCCAGCAGCCAAGGTAGAGCCACAGATACGCAGTATTTT
CDR3aa: CASSQGRATDTQYF
j_gene: TRBJ2-3
abundance: .
d_gene: .
v_gene: TRBV3-1/TRBV3-2

CDR3nt: TGTGCCAGCAGCCAAGGAGGGACAGGTGAGCAGTTCTTC
CDR3aa: CASSQGGTGEQFF
j_gene: TRBJ2-1
abundance: .
d_gene: TRBD1
v_gene: TRBV3-1/TRBV3-2

CDR3nt: TGCGCCAGCAGCCAAGATGCGTTAGGGACACTATATGGCTACACCTTC
CDR3aa: CASSQDALGTLYGYTF
j_gene: TRBJ1-2
abundance: once
d_gene: .
v_gene: TRBV4-1

CDR3nt: TGTGCCAGCAGCTCGGGGACAGCTAATGAAAAACTGTTTTTT
CDR3aa: CASSSGTANEKLFF
j_gene: TRBJ1-4
abundance: .
d_gene: TRBD1
v_gene: TRBV5-4

CDR3nt: TGTGCCAGCAGAGACAGGGTAGGCACTGAAGCTTTCTTT
CDR3aa: CASRDRVGTEAFF
j_gene: TRBJ1-1
abundance: .
d_gene: TRBD1
v_gene: TRBV6-6

CDR3nt: TGTGCCAGCAGTGAACAGGAAGCTTTCTTT
CDR3aa: CASSEQEAFF
j_gene: TRBJ1-1
abundance: .
d_gene: .
v_gene: TRBV25-1

CDR3nt: TGCGCCAGCAGCTTGTCGGCGGGGACCCAAGAGACCCAGTACTTC
CDR3aa: CASSLSAGTQETQYF
j_gene: TRBJ2-5
abundance: .
d_gene: .
v_gene: TRBV5-1

CDR3nt: TGTGCCAGCAGCTTGACAGGGCTTATGACCTACGAGCAGTACTTC
CDR3aa: CASSLTGLMTYEQYF
j_gene: TRBJ2-7
abundance: .
d_gene: TRBD1
v_gene: TRBV7-2

CDR3nt: TGTGCCAGCAGCTCCCATGAGCCCTATGGCTACACCTTC
CDR3aa: CASSSHEPYGYTF
j_gene: TRBJ1-2
abundance: .
d_gene: .
v_gene: TRBV12-3/TRBV12-4

CDR3nt: TGTGCCAGCAGCTTTACGGTATCGAACACCGGGGAGCTGTTTTTT
CDR3aa: CASSFTVSNTGELFF
j_gene: TRBJ2-2
abundance: .
d_gene: .
v_gene: TRBV5-6

CDR3nt: TGTGCCAGCAGTGAACTTCCAGGGGACGATCAGCCCCAGCATTTT
CDR3aa: CASSELPGDDQPQHF
j_gene: TRBJ1-5
abundance: .
d_gene: .
v_gene: TRBV25-1

CDR3nt: TGTGCCAGCGGGCAGGGCAATCAGCCCCAGCATTTT
CDR3aa: CASGQGNQPQHF
j_gene: TRBJ1-5
abundance: .
d_gene: .
v_gene: TRBV6-5